Below, 29 T cell receptor beta chains from the same sample are listed, as sequenced in a study of technical replicates of blood from a handful of donors. TCRdb's table, derived via immunoSEQ multiplex PCR, lists solely in-frame clones and lacks some. The sample shows about 81,000 clones, around 95% of them seen only once. The sequenced sample consisted of T cells isolated from PBMCs. Source of these receptors: a human donor in good health.

V and J are TRBV18 and TRBJ1-1; D is perhaps TRBD1 (5 bases). Trimming took off 6 bases at V and 1 base at J, with 9 bases between the two ends. The CDR3 has 13 amino acids. Germline loops: CDR1 KGHSH, CDR2 LQKENI. This CDR3 is CASSPQGNTEAFF. The CDR3 DNA follows: TGTGCCAGCTCTCCCCAGGGGAACACTGAAGCTTTCTTT.

Only one count was recorded for this clone. The rearrangement uses TRBV2 and TRBJ2-7; TRBD2 matches 10 bases. The germline V gene has CDR1 SNHLY and CDR2 FYNNEI. The CDR3 spans 16 residues. Unmatched junction bases numbered 7, after V lost 1 base and J lost 4 bases. The CDR3 loop reads CASSEDSAGGPYEQYF. The CDR3 DNA reads TGTGCCAGCAGTGAAGATTCAGCGGGAGGGCCGTACGAGCAGTACTTC.

The rearrangement joins TRBV27 to TRBJ2-7, with D perhaps matching TRBD2 (6 bases). With 2 bases removed from V and 2 bases from J, the gap between germline ends came to 10 bases. Germline CDR1 is MNHEY and CDR2 is SMNVEV (reference sequence). CDR3 length: 14 residues. The chain's CDR3 is CASSLAGSTYEQYF. DNA of the CDR3: TGTGCCAGCAGTTTAGCGGGGTCAACCTACGAGCAGTACTTC.

This clone was recorded once. CDR3 bases: TGCAGCGTTGAAGAAAATAGTGGAAACACCATATATTTT. Residues: CSVEENSGNTIYF. This chain uses TRBV29-1 with TRBJ1-3; D call uncertain. V was cut by 0 bases and J by 3 bases, with 6 bases left in between. CDR3 size: 13 residues. The germline V gene has CDR1 SQVTM and CDR2 ANQGSEA. Based on the CDR3 plus reference TRBV29-1 and TRBJ1-3, the full variable domain is SAVISQKPSRDICQRGTSLTIQCQVDSQVTMMFWYRQQPGQSLTLIATANQGSEATYESGFVIDKFPISRPNLTFSTLTVSNMSPEDSSIYLCSVEENSGNTIYFGEGSWLTVV.

V gene TRBV2 combines with J gene TRBJ2-1; 10 positions match TRBD2. Germline V gene lookup returns CDR1 SNHLY and CDR2 FYNNEI. This CDR3 is built from 15 residues. The V segment lost 2 bases and the J segment 9 bases; nucleotides outside the gene matches: 7. The CDR3 protein is CASSEMSSGSGEQFF. CDR3 in DNA: TGTGCCAGCAGTGAAATGTCTAGCGGGAGTGGTGAGCAGTTCTTC.

V gene TRBV5-6 combines with J gene TRBJ1-4; TRBD1 aligns across 8 bases. The ends lost 3 bases at V and 3 bases at J; junction bases unmatched: 4. The CDR3 is 15 residues long. CDR1 and CDR2 from the germline V gene are SGHDT and YYEEEE. As DNA, the CDR3 is TGTGCCAGCAGCTCCCCGGGACAGGCTAATGAAAAACTGTTTTTT. Amino acids: CASSSPGQANEKLFF.

The chain uses TRBV7-2 and TRBJ2-2, with TRBD2 identical over 7 bases. CDR1 and CDR2 from the germline V gene are SGHTA and FQGNSA. The J segment lost 11 bases and the V segment lost 2 bases, leaving 11 bases of the junction unmatched. This CDR3 comprises 15 residues. CDR3 region: CASSLFGTTPGELFF. The DNA of the CDR3 is TGTGCCAGCAGCTTATTCGGGACTACACCGGGTGAGCTGTTTTTT.

The V and J genes are TRBV9 and TRBJ1-1, with D perhaps TRBD1 (6 bases). V was shortened by 4 bases and J by 6 bases, with 19 bases between the two germline ends. CDR1 and CDR2 from the germline V gene are SGDLS and YYNGEE. The CDR3 has 15 amino acids. CDR3 loop: CASSPTAGDTAEAFF. The DNA of the CDR3 is TGTGCCAGCAGCCCCACAGCAGGGGATACGGCTGAAGCTTTCTTT.

The chain couples TRBV9 to TRBJ1-1; D gene unclear. The CDR3 is made up of 13 amino acids. The V gene's germline CDR1 is SGDLS and CDR2 YYNGEE. V was clipped by 3 bases and J by 1 base, with 7 bases between them. CDR3 sequence reads: CASSEGGNTEAFF. The CDR3 DNA is TGTGCCAGCAGCGAAGGCGGGAACACTGAAGCTTTCTTT.

The CDR3 sequence: CASSSGTGVHEQYF. The DNA for the CDR3 is TGTGCCAGCAGTTCCGGGACAGGGGTCCACGAGCAGTACTTC. The chain links TRBV5-6 to TRBJ2-7; the match to TRBD1 covers 10 bases. CDR3 length: 14 residues. In germline, CDR1 is SGHDT, CDR2 YYEEEE. Trimming took 5 bases from V and 5 from J; bases not matched to a gene: 7.

The chain joins TRBV27 to TRBJ2-1; 14 bases match TRBD2. This CDR3 comprises 14 residues. Per germline, CDR1 MNHEY and CDR2 SMNVEV (reference sequence). The ends lost 10 bases at V and 8 bases at J; junction bases unmatched: 7. The CDR3 region has the DNA TGTGCCACTCTTGGGACTAGCGGGAGACATGAGCAGTTCTTC. Its protein product is CATLGTSGRHEQFF.

The chain uses TRBV10-3 and TRBJ1-1; tentatively, D is TRBD1 (6 bases). The germline gives CDR1 ENHRY, CDR2 SYGVKD. This CDR3 has 14 amino acids. The V and J ends lost 6 bases and 0 bases respectively, with 11 bases between them. CDR3: CAISLQGLNTEAFF. The DNA of the CDR3 is TGTGCCATCAGCCTTCAGGGGTTGAACACTGAAGCTTTCTTT.

V is TRBV9 and J is TRBJ2-3; D unclear. Per the germline V gene, CDR1 is SGDLS and CDR2 is YYNGEE. The CDR3 loop spans 14 amino acids. The V gene lost 0 bases and the J gene lost 6 bases, with 11 bases spanning the gap. CDR3 nucleotides: TGTGCCAGCAGCGTAGGAGGTTCCGGGGATACGCAGTATTTT. Residues: CASSVGGSGDTQYF.

This rearrangement joins TRBV5-1 to TRBJ2-2; unclear D gene. The CDR3 is 14 residues long. Trimming took 0 bases from V and 1 from J, leaving 4 bases between them. The V gene's germline CDR1 is SGHRS and CDR2 YFSETQ. CDR3 DNA: TGCGCCAGCAGCTTGGACTGGAACACCGGGGAGCTGTTTTTT. This gives the protein CASSLDWNTGELFF.

This chain links TRBV27 with TRBJ2-1; TRBD2 agrees at 13 bases. Germline V CDR1 and CDR2: MNHEY, SMNVEV (reference sequence). The J segment lost 8 bases and the V segment lost 4 bases, leaving 5 bases of the junction unmatched. The CDR3 consists of 15 residues. The CDR3 is CASSSGLAGVDEQFF. CDR3 in DNA: TGTGCCAGCAGTTCAGGACTAGCGGGAGTCGATGAGCAGTTCTTC.

This rearrangement joins TRBV28 to TRBJ2-3; D remains unclear. The ends were cut back, 4 bases at V and 0 bases at J, with 5 bases in the middle. The CDR3 is 13 residues long. Germline CDR1 reads MDHEN; CDR2 reads SYDVKM. CDR3 in amino acids: CASSSTSTDTQYF. The CDR3 nucleotides read TGTGCCAGCAGTTCGACTAGCACAGATACGCAGTATTTT.

J is TRBJ2-5 and V is TRBV11-2; a weak D match, TRBD1 (5 bases). CDR3 size: 15 residues. Germline-derived CDR1 and CDR2 are SGHAT and FQNNGV. The V end lost 7 bases, the J end lost 1 base, and 16 bases lay between the germline ends. The CDR3 region has the DNA TGTGCCAGCACCCCCCTGGGGCTTATCCAAGAGACCCAGTACTTC. It codes for CASTPLGLIQETQYF.

The chain is built from TRBV29-1 and TRBJ2-1; D is uncertain. The CDR3 runs to 12 residues. Trimming removed 4 bases at V and 1 base at J, with 5 bases between. Germline loops: CDR1 SQVTM, CDR2 ANQGSEA. The DNA of the CDR3 is TGCAGCGTTGCCGGGTCCTACAATGAGCAGTTCTTC. As protein: CSVAGSYNEQFF.

The gene calls are TRBV9 and TRBJ2-7; no clear D gene. This CDR3 is 14 amino acids long. V lost 4 bases and J lost 5, with 16 bases in between. Looked up from germline, CDR1 is SGDLS and CDR2 is YYNGEE. DNA for the CDR3: TGTGCCAGCAGCTCCTCCGGCCTCCTAGACGAGCAGTACTTC. Its protein product is CASSSSGLLDEQYF.

The rearrangement joins TRBV11-2 to TRBJ2-1; 13 bases are a match to TRBD2. CDR1 is SGHAT, CDR2 FQNNGV, per germline. The CDR3 totals 16 residues. The V segment lost 7 bases and the J segment 5 bases; nucleotides outside the gene matches: 8. CDR3 DNA: TGTGCCAGCAACCCCCTAGGACTAGCGGGAGACAATGAGCAGTTCTTC. Protein sequence: CASNPLGLAGDNEQFF.

V usage is TRBV4-1 and J usage is TRBJ2-7; TRBD2 agrees at 7 bases. V lost 4 bases and J lost 0; bases outside the gene matches: 6. The germline V gene encodes CDR1 MGHRA and CDR2 YSYEKL. CDR3 size: 15 residues. This CDR3 is CASSRRAGSSYEQYF. CDR3 DNA: TGCGCCAGCAGCCGGCGAGCGGGAAGCTCCTACGAGCAGTACTTC.

This rearrangement joins TRBV10-3 to TRBJ2-3; TRBD2 is a possible D gene (5 bases). The CDR3 contains 14 residues. Trimming removed 2 bases at V and 6 bases at J, with 12 bases between. Germline V gene data show CDR1 as ENHRY and CDR2 as SYGVKD. CDR3 coding DNA: TGTGCCATCAGTGAGCAACTGAGGGCGGATACGCAGTATTTT. It encodes CAISEQLRADTQYF.

The V call is TRBV29-1, the J call TRBJ2-1, with D possibly TRBD1 on 6 matching bases. V was clipped by 0 bases and J by 8 bases, with 8 bases between them. Germline V gene lookup returns CDR1 SQVTM and CDR2 ANQGSEA. CDR3 length equals 12 residues. The CDR3 loop reads CSVEDPGDEQFF. The DNA of the CDR3 is TGCAGCGTTGAAGACCCAGGGGATGAGCAGTTCTTC.

The chain carries TRBV2 and TRBJ1-1, with D tentatively TRBD1 (6 bases). Trimming cost V 10 bases and J 1 base, with 10 bases left between them. This CDR3 comprises 12 residues. Germline assignment: CDR1 SNHLY and CDR2 FYNNEI. The CDR3 DNA follows: TGTGCCAAGATGGACAGGAACACTGAAGCTTTCTTT. Protein product: CAKMDRNTEAFF.

The genes are TRBV14 and TRBJ2-7, with no clear D. There are 15 residues in the CDR3. V gave up 1 base and J gave up 2 bases, with 12 bases separating them. Germline V CDR1 and CDR2: SGHDN, FVKESK. The CDR3 here is CASSQGASSPYEQYF. The DNA of the CDR3 is TGTGCCAGCAGCCAAGGGGCGAGCTCACCCTACGAGCAGTACTTC.

The V and J genes are TRBV4-1 and TRBJ2-7; TRBD2 matches at 8 bases. V trimming: 2 bases; J trimming: 3 bases; junction bases outside the gene matches: 3. The germline V gene encodes CDR1 MGHRA and CDR2 YSYEKL. The CDR3 extends over 14 amino acids. The CDR3 coding sequence is TGCGCCAGCAGCCAAACTAGCGGAAACTACGAGCAGTACTTC. It codes for CASSQTSGNYEQYF.

V gene TRBV19 combines with J gene TRBJ2-7, with no clear D. The V end was cut by 5 bases, the J end by 6 bases, with 14 bases between. This CDR3 has 13 amino acids. Germline CDR1 is LNHDA and CDR2 is SQIVND (reference sequence). The CDR3 DNA sequence: TGTGCCAGTAGTTCCCCCCCTTGGCCCGAGCAGTACTTC. This codes for CASSSPPWPEQYF.

This chain connects TRBV10-3 to TRBJ2-7; perhaps TRBD1 as D (6 bases). The CDR3 sequence is 13 residues long. V lost 4 bases, J lost 4 bases, and 11 bases lay in between. CDR1 and CDR2 from the germline V gene are ENHRY and SYGVKD. CDR3 residues: CAISGPQGYEQYF. For the CDR3, the DNA is TGTGCCATCAGTGGTCCACAGGGTTACGAGCAGTACTTC.

This clone was seen a few times. J is TRBJ1-1 and V is TRBV7-9; D possibly corresponds to TRBD1 (6 bases). Germline CDR1 SEHNR, CDR2 FQNEAQ (reference sequence). The V end lost 4 bases, the J end lost 1 base, and 22 bases lay between the germline ends. CDR3 length: 18 residues. The CDR3 DNA follows: TGTGCCAGCAGCTCGAGTGGTTTTGACAGGACGAAGAACACTGAAGCTTTCTTT. Its translation: CASSSSGFDRTKNTEAFF.